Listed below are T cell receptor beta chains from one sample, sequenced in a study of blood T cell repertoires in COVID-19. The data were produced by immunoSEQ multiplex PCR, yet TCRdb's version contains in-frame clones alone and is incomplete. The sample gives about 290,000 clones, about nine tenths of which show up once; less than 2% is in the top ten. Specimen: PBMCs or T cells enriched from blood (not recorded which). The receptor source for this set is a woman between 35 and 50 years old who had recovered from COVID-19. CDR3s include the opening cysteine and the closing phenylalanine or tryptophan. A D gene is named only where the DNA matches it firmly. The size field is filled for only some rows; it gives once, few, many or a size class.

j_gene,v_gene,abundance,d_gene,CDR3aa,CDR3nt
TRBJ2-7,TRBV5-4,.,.,CASSLDTGSYEQYF,TGTGCCAGCAGCTTGGATACAGGCTCCTACGAGCAGTACTTC
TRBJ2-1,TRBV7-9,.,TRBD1,CASSVRQGKNEQFF,TGTGCCAGCAGCGTGAGACAGGGTAAGAATGAGCAGTTCTTC
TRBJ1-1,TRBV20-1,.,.,CSASLGAPAFF,TGCAGTGCTAGTTTAGGGGCACCCGCTTTCTTT
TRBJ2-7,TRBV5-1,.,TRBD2,CASKWEGAYEQYF,TGCGCCAGCAAGTGGGAGGGAGCCTACGAGCAGTACTTC
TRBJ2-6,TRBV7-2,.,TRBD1,CASSLSGQGSPGANVLTF,TGTGCCAGCAGCTTATCCGGACAGGGTTCCCCTGGGGCCAACGTCCTGACTTTC
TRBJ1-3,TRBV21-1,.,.,CASSKWQGSLGGNTIYF,TGTGCCAGCAGCAAGTGGCAGGGCAGCTTGGGAGGAAACACCATATATTTT
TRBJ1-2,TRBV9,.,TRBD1,CASSLGQEARPVGYTF,TGTGCCAGCAGCCTGGGACAGGAAGCTCGTCCGGTTGGCTACACCTTC
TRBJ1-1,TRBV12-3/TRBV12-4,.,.,CASSFYGGTEAFF,TGTGCCAGCAGTTTCTACGGGGGGACTGAAGCTTTCTTT
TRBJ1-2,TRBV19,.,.,CASSIDSFYGYTF,TGTGCCAGTAGTATCGACAGCTTCTATGGCTACACCTTC
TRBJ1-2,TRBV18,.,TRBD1,CASFGTGADYGYTF,TGTGCCAGCTTCGGGACAGGCGCTGACTATGGCTACACCTTC
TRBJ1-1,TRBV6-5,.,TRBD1,CASRGTGVILAFF,TGTGCCAGCAGAGGAACAGGGGTCATTTTAGCTTTCTTT
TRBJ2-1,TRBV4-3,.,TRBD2,CASSPGLAGPEQFF,TGCGCCAGCAGCCCGGGACTAGCGGGGCCTGAGCAGTTCTTC
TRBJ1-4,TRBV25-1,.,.,CASSQGGSNEKLFF,TGTGCCAGCTCCCAAGGGGGTTCTAATGAAAAACTGTTTTTT
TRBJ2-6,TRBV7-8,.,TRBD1,CASSLAPRGPGANVLTF,TGTGCCAGCAGCTTAGCCCCCAGGGGGCCTGGGGCCAACGTCCTGACTTTC
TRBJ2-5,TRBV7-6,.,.,CASSSVETQYF,TGTGCCAGCAGCTCTGTAGAGACCCAGTACTTC
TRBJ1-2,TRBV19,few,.,CATSRTGKYGYTF,TGTGCCACCTCCAGGACGGGAAAATATGGCTACACCTTC
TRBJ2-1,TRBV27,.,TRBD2,CASSLLDKTSGSPYVVYNEQFF,TGTGCCAGCAGTCTACTGGACAAGACTAGCGGGAGTCCCTACGTGGTCTACAATGAGCAGTTCTTC
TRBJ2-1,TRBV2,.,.,CASRRTNTVLDEQFF,TGTGCCAGCAGGCGGACTAATACCGTTCTTGACGAGCAGTTCTTC
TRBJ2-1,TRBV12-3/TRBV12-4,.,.,CASVTSSYNEQFF,TGTGCCAGCGTCACTAGCTCCTACAATGAGCAGTTCTTC
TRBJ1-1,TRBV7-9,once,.,CASSLVQGTEAFF,TGTGCCAGCAGCCTGGTACAGGGCACTGAAGCTTTCTTT
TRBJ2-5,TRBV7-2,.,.,CASSLGGASETQYF,TGTGCCAGCAGCTTAGGCGGTGCCTCAGAGACCCAGTACTTC
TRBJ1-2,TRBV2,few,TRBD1,CASSGGQFYGYTF,TGTGCCAGCAGTGGGGGACAGTTCTATGGCTACACCTTC
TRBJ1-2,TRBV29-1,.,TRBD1,CSVMLTGGYGYTF,TGCAGCGTTATGTTGACAGGGGGGTATGGCTACACCTTC
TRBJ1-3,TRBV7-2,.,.,CASSHRGGSGNTIYF,TGTGCCAGCAGCCATCGGGGGGGATCGGGAAACACCATATATTTT
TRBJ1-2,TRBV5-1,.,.,CASSLGEGTHYGYTF,TGCGCCAGCAGCTTGGGAGAGGGAACCCACTATGGCTACACCTTC
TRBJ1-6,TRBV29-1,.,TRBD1,CSVKESGTGPSPLHF,TGCAGCGTCAAAGAGTCGGGGACAGGGCCGTCACCCCTCCACTTT
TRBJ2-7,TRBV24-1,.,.,CATSDPLGFPVYEQYF,TGTGCCACCAGTGACCCCCTCGGGTTCCCGGTGTACGAGCAGTACTTC
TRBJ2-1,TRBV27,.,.,CASSLSAGTADRNEQFF,TGTGCCAGCAGTTTATCCGCGGGGACGGCGGACCGCAATGAGCAGTTCTTC
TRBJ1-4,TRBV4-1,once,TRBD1,CASSQDQTGINEKLFF,TGCGCCAGCAGCCAAGATCAGACAGGGATTAATGAAAAACTGTTTTTT
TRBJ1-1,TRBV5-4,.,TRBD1,CASSPGQSVREAFF,TGTGCCAGCAGCCCGGGACAGTCCGTGCGGGAAGCTTTCTTT
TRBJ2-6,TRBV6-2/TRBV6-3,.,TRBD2,CASSPIGTSGWGVLTF,TGTGCCAGCAGTCCGATCGGGACTAGCGGATGGGGCGTCCTGACTTTC
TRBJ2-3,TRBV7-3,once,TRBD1,CASSPSGGRWDTQYF,TGTGCCAGCAGCCCGTCAGGGGGCAGGTGGGATACGCAGTATTTT
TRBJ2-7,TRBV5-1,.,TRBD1,CASSPRQGAYEQYF,TGCGCCAGCAGCCCCCGACAGGGGGCTTACGAGCAGTACTTC
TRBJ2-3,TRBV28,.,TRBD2,CASSSTTGLADTDTQYF,TGTGCCAGCAGTTCGACTACGGGACTAGCGGACACAGATACGCAGTATTTT
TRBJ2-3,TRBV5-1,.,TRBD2,CAARLEGLTDTQYF,TGCGCAGCCCGACTGGAGGGACTAACAGATACGCAGTATTTT
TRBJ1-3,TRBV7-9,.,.,CATSGNTIYF,TGTGCCACAAGCGGAAACACCATATATTTT
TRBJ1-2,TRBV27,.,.,CASSLSREVMDGYTF,TGTGCCAGCAGTTTATCGAGGGAAGTTATGGATGGCTACACCTTC
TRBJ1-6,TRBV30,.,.,CAWSRGGIYSPLHF,TGTGCCTGGAGTAGGGGTGGGATATACTCACCCCTCCACTTT
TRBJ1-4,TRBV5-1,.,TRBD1,CASSLGQGAMRKFF,TGCGCCAGCAGCTTAGGACAGGGGGCCATGAGGAAGTTTTTT
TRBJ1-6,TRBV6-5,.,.,CASSNGGGGDSPLHF,TGTGCCAGCAGCAATGGGGGGGGAGGGGACTCACCCCTCCACTTT
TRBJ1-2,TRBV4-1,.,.,CASSQDRQPTPYGYTF,TGCGCCAGCAGCCAAGATCGACAGCCTACCCCCTATGGCTACACCTTC
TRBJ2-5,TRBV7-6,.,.,CASSLIHEAALGTQYF,TGTGCCAGCAGCTTAATACACGAGGCCGCGCTTGGGACCCAGTACTTC
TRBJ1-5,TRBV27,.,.,CASSLSGVFGQPQHF,TGTGCCAGCAGTTTATCAGGGGTTTTTGGTCAGCCCCAGCATTTT
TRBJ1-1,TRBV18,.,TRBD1,CASSPGTGGDVNTEAFF,TGTGCCAGCTCCCCCGGGACAGGGGGCGACGTGAACACTGAAGCTTTCTTT
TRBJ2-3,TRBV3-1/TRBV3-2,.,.,CASSQTGGGFTDTQYF,TGTGCCAGCAGCCAGACTGGCGGGGGCTTCACAGATACGCAGTATTTT
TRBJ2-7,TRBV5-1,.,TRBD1,CASSPSPGQGGYEQYF,TGCGCCAGCAGCCCCTCCCCGGGACAGGGGGGGTACGAGCAGTACTTC
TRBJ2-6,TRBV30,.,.,CAWSTGTGANVLTF,TGTGCCTGGAGTACAGGGACTGGGGCCAACGTCCTGACTTTC
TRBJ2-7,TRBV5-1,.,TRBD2,CASSSGGPLDEQYF,TGCGCCAGCAGTAGCGGGGGACCCCTGGACGAGCAGTACTTC
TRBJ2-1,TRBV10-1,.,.,CASSAVRDNEQFF,TGCGCCAGCAGTGCCGTGCGCGACAATGAGCAGTTCTTC
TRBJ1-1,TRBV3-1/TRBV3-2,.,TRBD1,CASSAGQGKVKNTEAFF,TGTGCCAGCAGCGCTGGACAGGGGAAAGTTAAGAACACTGAAGCTTTCTTT
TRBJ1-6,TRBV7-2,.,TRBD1,CASKPDRVHNSPLHF,TGTGCCAGCAAACCGGACAGGGTCCATAATTCACCCCTCCACTTT
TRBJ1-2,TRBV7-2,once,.,CASSLVPQAHGYTF,TGTGCCAGCAGCTTGGTTCCGCAGGCCCATGGCTACACCTTC
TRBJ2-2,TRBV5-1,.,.,CASSLNPDKNTGELFF,TGCGCCAGCAGCTTGAATCCCGACAAGAACACCGGGGAGCTGTTTTTT